This TCR beta chain was identified in a study of vaccination effects on CD4 cells after COVID-19. Study-wide points: There was marked clonal contraction among infection- and vaccine-induced clones late after vaccination. Common cold coronavirus cross-reactivity was shown by only 1 of 255 vaccine-induced clones in healthy vaccinees.

Per the germline V gene, CDR1 is KGHDR and CDR2 is SFDVKD. The V and J ends lost 4 bases and 8 bases, in that order; junction bases with no gene match: 7. The CDR3 spans 15 residues. When 10 to 11 days of culture had elapsed, CD4+ T cells were isolated. A half-medium replacement with IL-2 medium was carried out on days 3 and 7. This table comes from immunoSEQ multiplex PCR, and its TCRdb copy is limited to in-frame clones, with some not included. Found here are more than 50,000 clones, about 74% of them singletons; the top ten hold approximately 3%. Worth noting for this clone: Its antigen remains unknown.

The sample consisted of CD4+ T cells from PBMCs cultured without peptide, taken before COVID-19 vaccination. V and J are TRBV24-1 and TRBJ1-2; TRBD1 matches 12 bases. The clonotype originates from a human donor who received a COVID-19 vaccine. In DNA form, the CDR3 reads TGTGCCACCAGTGAGGGGGACAGGGGGCCGGAGGGCTACACCTTC. Its protein product is CATSEGDRGPEGYTF.